The source of this T cell receptor beta chain is a study of post-analysis software for immune sequencing data. In the study overall: Included among the disease courses, which were recorded for the cohort, were relapsing-remitting, secondary progressive and progressive-relapsing multiple sclerosis.

The germline V gene encodes CDR1 MNHEY and CDR2 SMNVEV (reference sequence). Between the trimmed V and J ends, which lost 5 bases and 5 bases, there was a span of 15 bases. The length of the CDR3 is 14 residues. TCR beta libraries were prepared from cDNA with unique molecular identifiers. The yield from roughly 1 to 10 million T cells was around 500,000 cDNA molecules in total. Each CDR3 protein is one row after TCRdb ran MiXCR on the PCR reads. The sample yields over 150,000 distinct CDR3 sequences, roughly 31% seen once. Overall study findings and caveats: Under the F measure, samples that were prepared in one batch clustered strongly together. The five TRBV segments detected at higher frequency in patients than in controls included TRBV5-6, TRBV5-1 and TRBV20-1.

Worth noting for this clonotype: What it binds is unknown.

This clonotype originated in a girl aged 10-17 years with multiple sclerosis. This sequence joins TRBV27 and TRBJ1-2, with D uncertain. Sequencing input: blood. CDR3 protein: CASSRLRESYGYTF. The CDR3 bases are TGTGCCAGCAGTCGGTTAAGAGAATCATATGGCTACACCTTC.